This T cell receptor (beta chain) appears in the sequencing data of a study of T cell responses to AZD1222 COVID-19 vaccine. In the study overall: Second doses at about 4 or about 12 weeks were pooled. Notes on the study in general: Repertoires were obtained solely post-peak T cell response. As reported, nearly half of all spike-specific TCRs target variant regions that are unmutated. Only a handful of AZD1222 recipients tested seropositive at baseline.

This table comes from immunoSEQ multiplex PCR, and its TCRdb copy is limited to in-frame clones, with some not included. Of more than 110,000 clones in the sample, 80% to 95% are singletons; the top ten hold under 4.5%. Concerning this clone itself: The antigen remains undetermined.

V shed 3 bases and J shed 7 bases, with 16 bases lying between them. This CDR3 is 14 amino acids long. CDR1 LGHDT and CDR2 YNNKEL come from the germline V gene (reference sequence). The material was peripheral blood, obtained on day 0 of AZD1222 vaccination. The source is an adult in good health. The chain carries TRBV3-1 (or the pseudogene TRBV3-2) and TRBJ2-7; D is possibly TRBD1 or TRBD2 (6 bases each). The CDR3 is CASSQGAGSAEQYF. In DNA form, the CDR3 reads TGTGCCAGCAGCCAGGGGGCGGGATCGGCGGAGCAGTACTTC.